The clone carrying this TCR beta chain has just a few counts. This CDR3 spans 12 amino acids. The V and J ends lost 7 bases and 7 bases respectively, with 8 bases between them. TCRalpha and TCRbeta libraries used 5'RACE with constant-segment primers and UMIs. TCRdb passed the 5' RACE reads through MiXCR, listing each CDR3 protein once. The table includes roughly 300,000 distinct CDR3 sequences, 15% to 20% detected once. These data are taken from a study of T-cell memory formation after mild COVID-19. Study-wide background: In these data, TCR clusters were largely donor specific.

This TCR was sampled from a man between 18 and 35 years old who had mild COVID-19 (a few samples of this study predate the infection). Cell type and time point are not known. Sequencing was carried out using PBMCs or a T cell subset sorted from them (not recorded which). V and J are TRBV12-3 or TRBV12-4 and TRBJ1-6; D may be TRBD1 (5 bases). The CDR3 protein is CASKGPNSPLHF. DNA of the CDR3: TGTGCCAGCAAGGGACCCAATTCACCCCTCCACTTT.